This T cell receptor beta chain was retrieved from a study of tumor-infiltrating lymphocytes in glioblastoma multiforme. As regards this clonotype: A junction boundary mismatches the germline segment, possibly from a read error.

The CDR3 consists of 20 residues. Looked up from germline, CDR1 is SGHAT and CDR2 is FQNNGV. Three nested ARM-PCR rounds with V-beta and C-beta primers built TCRB libraries. TCRdb ran MiXCR on the multiplex PCR reads and lists one entry per CDR3 protein. The profile covers about 15,000 distinct CDR3 sequences, with approximately 71% appearing a single time and around half taken by the ten largest. The chain couples TRBV11-2 to TRBJ2-2; 7 bases are shared with TRBD2. The source is a male donor with glioblastoma. The sample was brain tumor tissue. CDR3 in amino acids: CASTPSFGQGLAVNTGVLFF. The CDR3 DNA follows: TGTGCCAGCACCCCCTCATTCGGCCAAGGGCTAGCGGTGAACACCGGGGTGCTGTTCTTT.